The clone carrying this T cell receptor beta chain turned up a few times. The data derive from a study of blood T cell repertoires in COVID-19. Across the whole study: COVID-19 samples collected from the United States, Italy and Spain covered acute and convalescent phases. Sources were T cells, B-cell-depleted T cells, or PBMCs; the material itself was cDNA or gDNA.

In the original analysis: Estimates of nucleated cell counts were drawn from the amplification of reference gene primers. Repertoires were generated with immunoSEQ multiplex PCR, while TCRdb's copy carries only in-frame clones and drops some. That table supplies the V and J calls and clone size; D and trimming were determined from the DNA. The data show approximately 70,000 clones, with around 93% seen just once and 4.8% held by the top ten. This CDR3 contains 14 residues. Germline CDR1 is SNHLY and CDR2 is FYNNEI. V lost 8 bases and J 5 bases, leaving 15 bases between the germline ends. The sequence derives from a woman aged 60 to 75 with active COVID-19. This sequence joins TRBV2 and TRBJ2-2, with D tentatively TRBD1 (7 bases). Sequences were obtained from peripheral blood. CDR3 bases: TGTGCCAGCGGGGGGAACAGGGGAACCGGGGAGCTGTTTTTT. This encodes CASGGNRGTGELFF.